The 4 T cell receptor beta chains in this list originate from one sample, sequenced in a study of blood T cell repertoires in COVID-19. Sequenced by immunoSEQ multiplex PCR; TCRdb stores in-frame clones only, minus some. The sample lists about 120,000 clones, 75% to 85% occurring once. The sequenced sample was peripheral blood. The receptors originated from an elderly woman with acute or convalescent COVID-19.

The V and J genes are TRBV2 and TRBJ1-2, with D unclear. Trimming took 6 bases from V and 1 from J, leaving 6 bases between them. Per the germline V gene, CDR1 is SNHLY and CDR2 is FYNNEI. This CDR3 has 12 residues. The CDR3 DNA reads TGTGCCAGCAGGCGAGATAACTATGGCTACACCTTC. Protein product: CASRRDNYGYTF.

The chain recombines TRBV5-1 with TRBJ2-3, with 12 bases aligning to TRBD2. This CDR3 is 15 amino acids long. With 4 bases clipped from V and 4 bases from J, the junction kept 4 bases outside the gene matches. CDR1 is SGHRS and CDR2 is YFSETQ in the germline V gene. The CDR3 DNA reads as TGCGCCAGCAGCCCCCTAGCGGGAGGGGCAGATACGCAGTATTTT. This sequence encodes CASSPLAGGADTQYF.

This clone was observed a few times. This chain joins TRBV9 and TRBJ1-4, with 8 bases aligning to TRBD1. This CDR3 spans 15 amino acids. Germline values: CDR1 SGDLS, CDR2 YYNGEE. V gave up 0 bases and J gave up 8 bases; unmatched junction bases: 6. In DNA, the CDR3 is TGTGCCAGCAGCGTAGGCGACAGGGGTTGGGAAAAACTGTTTTTT. Translation gives CASSVGDRGWEKLFF.

V and J are TRBV7-9 and TRBJ2-2, with a weak D call TRBD2 (6 bases). Trimming left V 2 bases short and J 5 bases short, with 15 bases between. CDR1 and CDR2 from the germline V gene are SEHNR and FQNEAQ (reference sequence). The CDR3 consists of 16 residues. The CDR3 here is CASSLYGTWGTGELFF. As DNA, the CDR3 is TGTGCCAGCAGCTTATACGGGACTTGGGGGACCGGGGAGCTGTTTTTT.